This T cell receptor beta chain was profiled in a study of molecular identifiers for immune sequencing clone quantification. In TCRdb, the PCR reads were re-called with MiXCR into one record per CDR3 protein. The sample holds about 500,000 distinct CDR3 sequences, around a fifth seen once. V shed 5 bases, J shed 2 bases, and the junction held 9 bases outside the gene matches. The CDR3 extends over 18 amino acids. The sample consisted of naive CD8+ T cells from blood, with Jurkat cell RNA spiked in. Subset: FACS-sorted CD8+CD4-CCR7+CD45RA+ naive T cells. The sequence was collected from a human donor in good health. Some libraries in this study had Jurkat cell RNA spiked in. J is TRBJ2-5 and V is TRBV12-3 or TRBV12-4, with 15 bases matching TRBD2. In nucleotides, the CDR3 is TGTGCCAGCAGTCCCTGGACTAGCGGGGGGGCGGAGCAAGAGACCCAGTACTTC. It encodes CASSPWTSGGAEQETQYF.